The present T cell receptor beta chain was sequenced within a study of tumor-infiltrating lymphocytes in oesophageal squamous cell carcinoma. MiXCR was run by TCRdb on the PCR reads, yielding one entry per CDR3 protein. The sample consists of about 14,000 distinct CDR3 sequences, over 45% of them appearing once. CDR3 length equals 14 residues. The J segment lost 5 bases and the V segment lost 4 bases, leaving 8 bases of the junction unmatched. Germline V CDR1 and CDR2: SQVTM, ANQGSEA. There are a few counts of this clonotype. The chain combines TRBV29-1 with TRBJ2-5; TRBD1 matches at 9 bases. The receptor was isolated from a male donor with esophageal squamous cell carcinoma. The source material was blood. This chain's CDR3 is CSVGLTGGQETQYF. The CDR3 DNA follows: TGCAGCGTTGGGTTGACAGGGGGGCAGGAGACCCAGTACTTC.